This T cell receptor (beta chain) stems from a study of response to subunit inactivated influenza vaccine. General study findings and limits: A suggestion made by the authors is that each seasonal influenza vaccination recruits few new T cells.

CDR1 and CDR2 (germline): LGHDT, YNNKEL (reference sequence). Trimming took 6 bases from V and 7 from J; bases not matched to a gene: 6. There are 14 residues in the CDR3. One entry per CDR3 protein, called by TCRdb with MiXCR from the RT-PCR reads. Of around 520,000 distinct CDR3 sequences in the sample, about 11% are singletons; the top ten hold roughly 10%. This clonotype has at least ten counts. Its cognate antigen is unknown. The rearrangement joins TRBV3-1 to TRBJ2-1, with 10 bases identical to TRBD1. The TCR originated in a man in his forties or fifties who received an inactivated influenza vaccine. Sequencing was performed on PBMCs from blood, taken on the day of vaccination. The DNA for the CDR3 is TGTGCCAGCAGTCCTTTGGACAGGGGGAATGAGCAGTTCTTC. Its protein product is CASSPLDRGNEQFF.